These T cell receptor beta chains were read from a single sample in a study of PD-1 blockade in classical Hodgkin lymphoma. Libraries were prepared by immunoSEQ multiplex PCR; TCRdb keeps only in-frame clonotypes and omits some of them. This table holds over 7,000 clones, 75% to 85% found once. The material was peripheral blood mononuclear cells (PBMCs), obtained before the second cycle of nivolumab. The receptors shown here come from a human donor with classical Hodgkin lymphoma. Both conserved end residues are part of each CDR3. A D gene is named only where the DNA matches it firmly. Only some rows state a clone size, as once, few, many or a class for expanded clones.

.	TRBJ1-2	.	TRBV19	TGTGCCAGTAGTATTGACCGGGCCGGTGGCTACACCTTC	CASSIDRAGGYTF
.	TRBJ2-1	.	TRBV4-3	TGCGCCAGCAGCCAAGTAAGTTACTCCTACAATGAGCAGTTCTTC	CASSQVSYSYNEQFF
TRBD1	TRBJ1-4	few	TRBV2	TGTGCCAGCAGTTGGGACAGAGGGGTACCTAATGAAAAACTGTTTTTT	CASSWDRGVPNEKLFF
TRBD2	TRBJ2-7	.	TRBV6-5	TGTGCCAGCAGGCCAGGGAGGCTAGCGGGAGTCGAGCAGTACTTC	CASRPGRLAGVEQYF
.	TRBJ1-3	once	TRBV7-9	TGTGCCAGCAGCCCCCCTGACCCGGTGAGGGGAAACACCATATATTTT	CASSPPDPVRGNTIYF
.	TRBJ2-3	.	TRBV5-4	TGTGCCAGCAGCTTGGAGGCAGGTCAGGGTACGCAGTATTTT	CASSLEAGQGTQYF
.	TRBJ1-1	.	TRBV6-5	TGTGCCAGCAGTTACAGGGTCGGGTTGCGGACTGAAGCTTTCTTT	CASSYRVGLRTEAFF
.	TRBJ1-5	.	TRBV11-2	TGTGCCAGCAGCTTAGAGGCAAATAGCAATCAGCCCCAGCATTTT	CASSLEANSNQPQHF
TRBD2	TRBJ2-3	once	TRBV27	TGTGCCAGCAGTTTAGCGCGGGGGGCAAAAGATACGCAGTATTTT	CASSLARGAKDTQYF
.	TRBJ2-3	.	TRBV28	TGTGCCAGCAGCACACGAGACAGAGCAAGCACAGATACGCAGTATTTT	CASSTRDRASTDTQYF
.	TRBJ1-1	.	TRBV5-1	TGCGCCAGCAGCTCGGACACAGCGAACACTGAAGCTTTCTTT	CASSSDTANTEAFF
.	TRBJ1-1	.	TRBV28	TGTGCCAGCAGTTTGCCGGGGGACACTGAAGCTTTCTTT	CASSLPGDTEAFF
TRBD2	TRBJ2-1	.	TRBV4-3	TGCGCCAGCAGCCGGGGGACTAGCGGGGGGAAGAATGAGCAGTTCTTC	CASSRGTSGGKNEQFF
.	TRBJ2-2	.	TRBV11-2	TGTGCCAGCAGCCCCGGCCGGGCCCCGAGGACCGGGGAGCTGTTTTTT	CASSPGRAPRTGELFF
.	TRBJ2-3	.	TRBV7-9	TGTGCCAGCAGCTTAGCGTTGGGGGCAGATACGCAGTATTTT	CASSLALGADTQYF
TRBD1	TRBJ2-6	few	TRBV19	TGTGCCAGTAGCGGGGACAGGGAAGGGTCTTCTGGATCTGGGGCCAACGTCCTGACTTTC	CASSGDREGSSGSGANVLTF
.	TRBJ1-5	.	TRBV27	TGTGCCAGCAGTTCGCGACGGAATCAGCCCCAGCATTTT	CASSSRRNQPQHF
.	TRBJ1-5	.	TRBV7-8	TGTGCCAGCAGCCCCAGGTCGGCAGGGGTCAGCAATCAGCCCCAGCATTTT	CASSPRSAGVSNQPQHF
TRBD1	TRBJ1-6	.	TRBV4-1	TGCGCCAGCAGCCAAGATAGACAGGGTGATTCACCCCTCCACTTT	CASSQDRQGDSPLHF
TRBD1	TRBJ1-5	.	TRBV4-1	TGCGCCAGCAGCTCGCCAGGGGGCTCCAATCAGCCCCAGCATTTT	CASSSPGGSNQPQHF
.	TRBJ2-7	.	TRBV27	TGTGCCAGCAGTTTTTCGGTTGGGGATGCAGTCTCCTACGAGCAGTACTTC	CASSFSVGDAVSYEQYF
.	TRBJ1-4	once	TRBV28	TGTGCCACCGGACGGATGATGAATGAAAAACTGTTTTTT	CATGRMMNEKLFF
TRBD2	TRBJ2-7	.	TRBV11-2	TGTGCCAGCAGCTTAGGGATCCCGGGGGGGGACGAGCAGTACTTC	CASSLGIPGGDEQYF
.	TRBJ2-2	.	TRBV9	TGTGCCAGCAGCGTAGATCAGACCGCCGGGGAGCTGTTTTTT	CASSVDQTAGELFF
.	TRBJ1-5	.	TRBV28	TGTGCCAGCAACCCTCCGGGACTCTTAACCGGGCAGCCCCAGCATTTT	CASNPPGLLTGQPQHF
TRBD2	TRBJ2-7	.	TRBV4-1	TGCGCCAGCAGCCAAGCGCCACTAGCGATCTACGAGCAGTACTTC	CASSQAPLAIYEQYF
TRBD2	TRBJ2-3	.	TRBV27	TGTGCCAGCAGTTTCGGGGCTGCTAGCGGGCCTAGCACAGATACGCAGTATTTT	CASSFGAASGPSTDTQYF
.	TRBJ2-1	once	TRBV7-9	TGTGCCAGCAGCCCCGACTACAATGAGCAGTTCTTC	CASSPDYNEQFF
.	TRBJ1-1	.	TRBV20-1	TGCAGTGCTGGAGGTTGGACTGAAGCTTTCTTT	CSAGGWTEAFF
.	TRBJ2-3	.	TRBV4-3	TGCGCCAGCAGCCCGTATCGGGTAACTCCCACAGATACGCAGTATTTT	CASSPYRVTPTDTQYF
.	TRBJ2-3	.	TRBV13	TGTGCCAGTTCATTCCAGGGGCCAGATACGCAGTATTTT	CASSFQGPDTQYF
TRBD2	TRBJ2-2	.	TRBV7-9	TGTGCCAGCAGCCCTGTAGCGGGGACCGGGGAGCTGTTTTTT	CASSPVAGTGELFF
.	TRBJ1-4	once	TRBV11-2	TGTGCCAGCAGCTTAGGGAGGCCCCTAGGGTTTGCAACTAATGAAAAACTGTTTTTT	CASSLGRPLGFATNEKLFF
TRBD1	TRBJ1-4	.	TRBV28	TGTGCCAGTACCGGGACAGGGGTCGAAACTAATGAAAAACTGTTTTTT	CASTGTGVETNEKLFF
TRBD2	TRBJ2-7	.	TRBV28	TGTGCCAGCAGCCTAGGGACTAGCGAAGGGGACGAGCAGTACTTC	CASSLGTSEGDEQYF
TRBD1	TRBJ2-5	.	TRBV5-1	TGCGCCAGCAGCACCGGGACAGGGTGGGAGACCCAGTACTTC	CASSTGTGWETQYF
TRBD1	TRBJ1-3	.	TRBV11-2	TGTGCCAGCAGCTCGGACAGGGGGATTGGAAACACCATATATTTT	CASSSDRGIGNTIYF
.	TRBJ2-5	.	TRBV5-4	TGTGCCAGCAGCCTTACCTCCAGGGGTCGGCTGTCGGGCTACCAAGAGACCCAGTACTTC	CASSLTSRGRLSGYQETQYF
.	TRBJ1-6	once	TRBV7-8	TGTGCCAGCAGCTTGATGGACAGTAATTCACCCCTCCACTTT	CASSLMDSNSPLHF
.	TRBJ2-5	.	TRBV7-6	TGTGCCAGCAGCTTTAGGGGCGCGTGGGAGACCCAGTACTTC	CASSFRGAWETQYF
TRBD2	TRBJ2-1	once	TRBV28	TGTGCCAGCACTAGCGGGAGGTACAATGAGCAGTTCTTC	CASTSGRYNEQFF
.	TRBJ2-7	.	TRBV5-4	TGTGCCAGCAGCTACGAAACCGCCTACGAGCAGTACTTC	CASSYETAYEQYF
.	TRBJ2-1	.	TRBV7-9	TGTGCCAGCAGCTCGGGCCCTATGGGTGAGCAGTTCTTC	CASSSGPMGEQFF
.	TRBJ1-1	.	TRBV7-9	TGTGCCAGCAGCTTAGGGGGAAAAGTGATGGGGCGCCGGAACACTGAAGCTTTCTTT	CASSLGGKVMGRRNTEAFF
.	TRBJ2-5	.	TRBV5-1	TGCGCCAGCAGCATACCTCCAGAGACCCAGTACTTC	CASSIPPETQYF
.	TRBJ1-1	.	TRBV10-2	TGCGCCAGCATCGGTGGGAACACTGAAGCTTTCTTT	CASIGGNTEAFF
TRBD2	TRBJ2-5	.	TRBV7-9	TGTGCCAGCAGCTTATTCAGCGGGGGGGAGACCCAGTACTTC	CASSLFSGGETQYF
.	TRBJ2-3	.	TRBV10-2	TGCGCCAGCAGTGACCTGGGGGGCACAGATACGCAGTATTTT	CASSDLGGTDTQYF
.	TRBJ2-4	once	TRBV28	TGTGCCAGCACCTGGACCCTAGCCAAAAACATTCAGTACTTC	CASTWTLAKNIQYF
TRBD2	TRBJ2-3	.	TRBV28	TGTGCCAGCAGTATAGGGGGGACTAGCGGGAGGACGCAGTATTTT	CASSIGGTSGRTQYF
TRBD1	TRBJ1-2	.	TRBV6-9	TGTGCCAGCAGTTACACGTGGACAGGGGGTAGTGGCTACACCTTC	CASSYTWTGGSGYTF
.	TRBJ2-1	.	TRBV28	TGTGCCAGCAGTTTGTGGAATGAGCAGTTCTTC	CASSLWNEQFF
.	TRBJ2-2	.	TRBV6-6	TGTGCCAGCGGGGAGGTGAACACCGGGGAGCTGTTTTTT	CASGEVNTGELFF
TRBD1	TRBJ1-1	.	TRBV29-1	TGCAGCGTAGTATCGGACAGGGGCCGAACTGAAGCTTTCTTT	CSVVSDRGRTEAFF